Listed below are T cell receptor beta chains from one sample, sequenced in a study of patients and donors after allogeneic stem cell transplantation. TCRdb independently ran MiXCR on the RT-PCR reads; one entry per CDR3 protein. The sample lists 70,000 to 95,000 distinct CDR3 sequences; just under 5% were seen once. Sequenced input: blood, either unsorted or a sorted T cell fraction (not recorded which). These receptors came from a human donor who was either an allogeneic HSCT recipient or a stem cell or donor lymphocyte infusion donor (not recorded which). It is not recorded whose cells these are; they may come from a transplant donor. CDR3s include the opening cysteine and the closing phenylalanine or tryptophan. The order of the fields is D gene, J gene, V gene, CDR3 protein. The D gene is left open where the match is weak.

TRBD1	TRBJ1-1	TRBV7-9	CASSSTGGVTEAFF
TRBD2	TRBJ2-1	TRBV5-1	CASSLVLGTSFGNEQFF
NA	TRBJ2-7	TRBV6-1	CASSEYIYEQYF
NA	TRBJ1-1	TRBV5-1	CASSLSGKTEAFF
TRBD1	TRBJ2-7	TRBV18	CASSPGQGFAYEQYF
NA	TRBJ2-3	TRBV19	CASSIRVGGDTQYF
NA	TRBJ1-5	TRBV20-1	CSARPDGDNQPQHF
NA	TRBJ2-1	TRBV14	CASSRTRWRAIDNEQFF
NA	TRBJ1-5	TRBV19	CASSQGPRSPQHF
NA	TRBJ1-3	TRBV14	CASSQTRGKGNTIYF
NA	TRBJ1-1	TRBV7-2	CASSFGTPTAFF
NA	TRBJ2-4	TRBV7-3	CASSLSGQGNIQYF
NA	TRBJ1-5	TRBV27	CASTTGPHQPQHF